This T cell receptor (beta chain) was recovered during a study of CD8 T cells in ankylosing spondylitis. Overall study findings and caveats: In the blood and synovial fluid of reactive arthritis, some motif variants had been previously reported. Disease-linked clones bore a CD8+ phenotype and were relatively rare in peripheral blood. Reportedly, disease-linked clones are significantly enriched in ankylosing spondylitis patients' matched synovial fluid. There was a TCR beta motif, made of several highly homologous variants, that appeared characteristic of ankylosing spondylitis blood.

Per the germline V gene, CDR1 is MNHNS and CDR2 is SASEGT. V was trimmed by 6 bases and J by 4 bases, leaving 24 bases between them. The CDR3 is made up of 17 amino acids. For this clonotype: Its antigen is unknown.

TCR beta libraries were made by quantitative 5'-RACE with molecular barcodes. A single record per CDR3 protein comes from TCRdb applying MiXCR to the 5' RACE reads. This sample carries more than 300,000 distinct CDR3 sequences, less than 10% of them seen once, and the ten largest clones take approximately 14%. The chain couples TRBV6-1 to TRBJ2-5; possible D gene TRBD2, 5 bases. This TCR derives from a male donor with ankylosing spondylitis. The sequenced sample was blood, either unsorted or a sorted T cell fraction (not recorded which). CDR3 sequence reads: CASRPTRPIKGRETQYF. CDR3 DNA: TGTGCCAGCAGACCCACGAGGCCGATCAAAGGGAGAGAGACCCAGTACTTC.